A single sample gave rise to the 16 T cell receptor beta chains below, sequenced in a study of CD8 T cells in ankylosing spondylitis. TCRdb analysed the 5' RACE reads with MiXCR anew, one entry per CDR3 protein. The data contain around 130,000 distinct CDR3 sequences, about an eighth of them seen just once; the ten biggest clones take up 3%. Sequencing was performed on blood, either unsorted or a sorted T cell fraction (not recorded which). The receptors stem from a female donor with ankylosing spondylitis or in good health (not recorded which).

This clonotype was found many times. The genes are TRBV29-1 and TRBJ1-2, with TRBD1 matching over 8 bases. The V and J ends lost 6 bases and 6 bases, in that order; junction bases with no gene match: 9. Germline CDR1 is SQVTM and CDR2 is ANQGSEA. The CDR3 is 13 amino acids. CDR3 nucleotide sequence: TGCAGCGTCCGTGAAACAGGGGGTAATGGCTACACCTTC. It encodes CSVRETGGNGYTF.

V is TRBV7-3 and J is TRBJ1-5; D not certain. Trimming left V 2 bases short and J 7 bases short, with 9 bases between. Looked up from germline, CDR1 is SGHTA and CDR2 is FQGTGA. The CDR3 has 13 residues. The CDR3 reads CASSLGHPQPQHF. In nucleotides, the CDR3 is TGTGCCAGCAGCTTAGGGCACCCCCAGCCCCAGCATTTT. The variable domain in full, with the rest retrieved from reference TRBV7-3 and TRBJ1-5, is GAGVSQTPSNKVTEKGKYVELRCDPISGHTALYWYRQSLGQGPEFLIYFQGTGAADDSGLPNDRFFAVRPEGSVSTLKIQRTERGDSAVYLCASSLGHPQPQHFGDGTRLSIL.

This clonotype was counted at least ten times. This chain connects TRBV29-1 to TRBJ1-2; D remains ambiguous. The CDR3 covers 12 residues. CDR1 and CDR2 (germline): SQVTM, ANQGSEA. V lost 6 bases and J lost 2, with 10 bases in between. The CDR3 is CSVASSNYGYTF. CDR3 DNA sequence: TGCAGCGTGGCAAGTTCAAACTATGGCTACACCTTC. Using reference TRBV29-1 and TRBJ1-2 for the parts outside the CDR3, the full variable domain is SAVISQKPSRDICQRGTSLTIQCQVDSQVTMMFWYRQQPGQSLTLIATANQGSEATYESGFVIDKFPISRPNLTFSTLTVSNMSPEDSSIYLCSVASSNYGYTFGSGTRLTVV.

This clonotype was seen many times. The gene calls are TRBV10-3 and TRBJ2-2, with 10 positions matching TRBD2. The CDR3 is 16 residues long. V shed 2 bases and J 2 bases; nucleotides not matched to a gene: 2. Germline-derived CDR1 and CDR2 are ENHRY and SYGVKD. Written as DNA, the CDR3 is TGTGCCATCAGTGAGACTAGCGGGGTCAACACCGGGGAGCTGTTTTTT. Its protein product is CAISETSGVNTGELFF.

Here the CDR3 reads CASTSGLAGAIAYEQYF. In DNA, the CDR3 is TGTGCCAGCACCTCGGGACTAGCGGGAGCGATTGCCTACGAGCAGTACTTC. V usage is TRBV3-1 and J usage is TRBJ2-7, with 14 bases identical to TRBD2. The CDR3 has 17 residues. J was trimmed by 2 bases and V by 7 bases; bases with no gene match: 10. In germline, CDR1 is LGHDT, CDR2 YNNKEL (reference sequence).

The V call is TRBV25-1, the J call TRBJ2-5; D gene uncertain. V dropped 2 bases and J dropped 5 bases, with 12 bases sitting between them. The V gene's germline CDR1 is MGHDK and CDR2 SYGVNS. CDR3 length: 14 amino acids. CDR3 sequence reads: CASSEEWFGETQYF. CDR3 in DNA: TGTGCCAGCAGTGAAGAGTGGTTTGGGGAGACCCAGTACTTC.

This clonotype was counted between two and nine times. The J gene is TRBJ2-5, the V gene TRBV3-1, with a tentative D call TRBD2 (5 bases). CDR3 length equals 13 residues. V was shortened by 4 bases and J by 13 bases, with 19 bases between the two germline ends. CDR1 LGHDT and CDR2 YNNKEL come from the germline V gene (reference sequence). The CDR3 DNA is TGTGCCAGCAGCCCCCATGGACCCAGCGGTCCGTACTTC. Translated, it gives CASSPHGPSGPYF.

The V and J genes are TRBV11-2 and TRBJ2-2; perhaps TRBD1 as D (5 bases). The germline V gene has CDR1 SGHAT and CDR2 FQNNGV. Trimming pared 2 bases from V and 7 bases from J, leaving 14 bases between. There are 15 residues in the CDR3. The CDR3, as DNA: TGTGCCAGCAGCTTATTTCAGGGTGACATCGGGGAGCTGTTTTTT. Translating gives CASSLFQGDIGELFF.

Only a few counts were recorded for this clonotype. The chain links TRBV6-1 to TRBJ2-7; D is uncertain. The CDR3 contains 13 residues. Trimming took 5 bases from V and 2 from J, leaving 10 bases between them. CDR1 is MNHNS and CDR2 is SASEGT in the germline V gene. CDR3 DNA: TGTGCCAGCAGTCGAACAGAGACCTACGAGCAGTACTTC. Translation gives CASSRTETYEQYF.

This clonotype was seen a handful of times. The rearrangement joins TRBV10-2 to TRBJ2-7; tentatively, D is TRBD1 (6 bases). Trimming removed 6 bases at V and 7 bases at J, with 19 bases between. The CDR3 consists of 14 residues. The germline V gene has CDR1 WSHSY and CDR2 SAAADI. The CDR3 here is CASRETDSSGEQYF. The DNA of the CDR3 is TGCGCCAGCAGGGAAACGGACAGTTCGGGGGAGCAGTACTTC.

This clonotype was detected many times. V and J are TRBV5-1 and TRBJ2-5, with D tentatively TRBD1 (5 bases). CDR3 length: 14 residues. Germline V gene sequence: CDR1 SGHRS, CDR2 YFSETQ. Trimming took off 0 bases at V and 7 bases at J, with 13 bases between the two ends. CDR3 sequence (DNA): TGCGCCAGCAGCTTGGAGGGGATAGTTGGGACCCAGTACTTC. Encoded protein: CASSLEGIVGTQYF.

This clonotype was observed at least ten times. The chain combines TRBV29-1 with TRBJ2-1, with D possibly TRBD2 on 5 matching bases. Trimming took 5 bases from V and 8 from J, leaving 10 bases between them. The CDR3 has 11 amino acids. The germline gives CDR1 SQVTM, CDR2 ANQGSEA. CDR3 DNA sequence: TGCAGCGTTTCCCAGAGGGATGAGCAGTTCTTC. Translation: CSVSQRDEQFF.

The CDR3 sequence is CASSVAFSGYEQYF. Here the CDR3 DNA reads TGTGCCAGCAGCGTAGCTTTTTCCGGCTACGAGCAGTACTTC. The chain carries TRBV9 and TRBJ2-7, with D unresolved. With 0 bases removed from V and 3 bases from J, the gap between germline ends came to 10 bases. The CDR3 length is 14 residues. From germline, CDR1 is SGDLS and CDR2 YYNGEE. The full variable domain, completed using reference TRBV9 and TRBJ2-7, is DSGVTQTPKHLITATGQRVTLRCSPRSGDLSVYWYQQSLDQGLQFLIQYYNGEERAKGNILERFSAQQFPDLHSELNLSSLELGDSALYFCASSVAFSGYEQYFGPGTRLTVT.

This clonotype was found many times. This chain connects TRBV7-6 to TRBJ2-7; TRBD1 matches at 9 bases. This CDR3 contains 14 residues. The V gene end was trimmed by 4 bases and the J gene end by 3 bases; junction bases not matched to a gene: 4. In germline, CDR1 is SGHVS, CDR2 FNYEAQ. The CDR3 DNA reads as TGTGCCAGCAGCTCGACAGGGGGTTTCTACGAGCAGTACTTC. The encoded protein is CASSSTGGFYEQYF.

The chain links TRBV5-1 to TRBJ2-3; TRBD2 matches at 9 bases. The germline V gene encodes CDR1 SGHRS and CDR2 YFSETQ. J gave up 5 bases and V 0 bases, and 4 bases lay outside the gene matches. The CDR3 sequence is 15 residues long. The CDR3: CASSLGGRVGDTQYF. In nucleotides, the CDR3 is TGCGCCAGCAGCTTGGGCGGGAGGGTCGGAGATACGCAGTATTTT.

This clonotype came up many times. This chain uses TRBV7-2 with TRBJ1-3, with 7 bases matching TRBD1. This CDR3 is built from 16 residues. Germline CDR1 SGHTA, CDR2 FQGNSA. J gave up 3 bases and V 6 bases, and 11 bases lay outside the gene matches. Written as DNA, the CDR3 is TGTGCCAGCAGTCGTACAGGGGCCAGGAATGGAAACACCATATATTTT. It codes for CASSRTGARNGNTIYF.